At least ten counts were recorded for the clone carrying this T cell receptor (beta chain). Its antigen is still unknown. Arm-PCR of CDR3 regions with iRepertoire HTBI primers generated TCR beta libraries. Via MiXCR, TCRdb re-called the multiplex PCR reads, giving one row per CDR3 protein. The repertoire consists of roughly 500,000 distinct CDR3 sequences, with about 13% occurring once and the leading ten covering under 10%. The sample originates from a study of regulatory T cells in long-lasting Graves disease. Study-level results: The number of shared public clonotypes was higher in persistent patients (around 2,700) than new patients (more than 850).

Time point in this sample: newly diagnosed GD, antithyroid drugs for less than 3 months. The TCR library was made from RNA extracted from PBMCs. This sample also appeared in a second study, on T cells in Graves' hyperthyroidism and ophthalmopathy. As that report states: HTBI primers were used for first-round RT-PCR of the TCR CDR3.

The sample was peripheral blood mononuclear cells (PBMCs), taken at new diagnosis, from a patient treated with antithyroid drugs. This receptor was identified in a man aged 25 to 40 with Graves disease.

DNA of the CDR3: TGCAGCGCCGGGACTACCACCTACAATGAGCAGTTCTTC. Encoded protein: CSAGTTTYNEQFF. The chain carries TRBV20-1 and TRBJ2-1; 7 nucleotides line up with TRBD2. The CDR3 runs 13 residues. CDR1 and CDR2 (germline): DFQATT, SNEGSKA (reference sequence).